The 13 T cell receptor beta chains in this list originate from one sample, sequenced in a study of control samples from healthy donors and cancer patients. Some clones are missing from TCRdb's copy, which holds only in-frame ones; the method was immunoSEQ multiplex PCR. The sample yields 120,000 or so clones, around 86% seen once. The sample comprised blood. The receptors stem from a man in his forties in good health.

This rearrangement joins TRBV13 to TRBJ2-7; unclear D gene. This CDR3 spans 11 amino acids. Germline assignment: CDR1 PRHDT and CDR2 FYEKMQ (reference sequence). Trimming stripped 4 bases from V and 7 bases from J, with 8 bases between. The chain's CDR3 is CASSYMGEQYF. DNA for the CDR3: TGTGCCAGCAGCTACATGGGGGAGCAGTACTTC.

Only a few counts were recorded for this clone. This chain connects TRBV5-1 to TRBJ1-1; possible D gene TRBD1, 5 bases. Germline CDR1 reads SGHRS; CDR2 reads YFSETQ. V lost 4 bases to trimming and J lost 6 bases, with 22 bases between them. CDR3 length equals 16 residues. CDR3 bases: TGCGCCAGCAGCCCGGGAGGATCCGGGACCGGTCCTGAAGCTTTCTTT. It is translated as CASSPGGSGTGPEAFF.

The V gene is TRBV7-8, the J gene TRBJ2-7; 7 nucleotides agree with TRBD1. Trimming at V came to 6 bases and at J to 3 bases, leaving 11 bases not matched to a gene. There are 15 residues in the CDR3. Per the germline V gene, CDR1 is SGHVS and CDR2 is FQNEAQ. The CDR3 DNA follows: TGTGCCAGCAGTCCACGACAGGGCCGACACTACGAGCAGTACTTC. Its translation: CASSPRQGRHYEQYF.

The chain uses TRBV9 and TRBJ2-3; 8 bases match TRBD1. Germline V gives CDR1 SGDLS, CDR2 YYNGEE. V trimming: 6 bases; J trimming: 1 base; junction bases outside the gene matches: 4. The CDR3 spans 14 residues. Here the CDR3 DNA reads TGTGCCAGCACCGCAGGGGGCGGCACAGATACGCAGTATTTT. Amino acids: CASTAGGGTDTQYF.

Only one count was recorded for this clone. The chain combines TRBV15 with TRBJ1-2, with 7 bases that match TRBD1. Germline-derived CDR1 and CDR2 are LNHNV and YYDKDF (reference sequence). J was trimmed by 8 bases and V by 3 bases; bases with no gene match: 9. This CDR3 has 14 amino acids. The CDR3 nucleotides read TGTGCCACCAGCAGGGAATCAGGGGGATGGGGCTACACCTTC. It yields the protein CATSRESGGWGYTF.

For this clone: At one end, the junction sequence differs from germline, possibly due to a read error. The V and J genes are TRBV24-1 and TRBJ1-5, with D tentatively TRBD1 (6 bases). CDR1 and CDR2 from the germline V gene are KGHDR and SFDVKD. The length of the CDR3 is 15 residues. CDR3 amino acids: CATSGLDSPNQPQHF. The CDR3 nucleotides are TGTGCCACCAGTGGTTTGGACAGCCCGAATCAGCCCCAGCATTTT.

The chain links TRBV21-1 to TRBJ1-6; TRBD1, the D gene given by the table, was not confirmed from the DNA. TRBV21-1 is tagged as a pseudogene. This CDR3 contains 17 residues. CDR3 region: CASSKGRRQIYNSPLHF. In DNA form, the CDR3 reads TGTGCCAGCAGCAAAGGTAGGCGACAGATTTATAATTCACCCCTCCACTTT.

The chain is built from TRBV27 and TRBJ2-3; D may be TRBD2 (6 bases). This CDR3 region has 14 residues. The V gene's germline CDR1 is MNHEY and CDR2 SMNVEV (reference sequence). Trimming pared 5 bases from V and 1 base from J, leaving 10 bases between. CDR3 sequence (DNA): TGTGCCAGCAGTCTGGGCGGGGGCACAGATACGCAGTATTTT. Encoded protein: CASSLGGGTDTQYF.

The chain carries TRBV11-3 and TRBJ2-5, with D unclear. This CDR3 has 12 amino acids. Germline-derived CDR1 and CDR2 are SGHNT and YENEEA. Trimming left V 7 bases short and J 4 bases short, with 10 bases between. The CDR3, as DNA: TGTGCCAGCACGGAAGGGTTAGAGACCCAGTACTTC. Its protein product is CASTEGLETQYF.

CDR3 protein: CASSTSARGREKLFF. CDR3 DNA sequence: TGTGCCAGCTCTACATCCGCCCGGGGTCGAGAAAAACTGTTTTTT. V usage is TRBV18 and J usage is TRBJ1-4, with unresolved D. Trimming shortened V by 6 bases and J by 8 bases, and 19 bases separated the two germline ends. CDR3 length: 15 residues. In germline, CDR1 is KGHSH, CDR2 LQKENI. The variable domain in full, completed from reference TRBV18 and TRBJ1-4, reads NAGVMQNPRHLVRRRGQEARLRCSPMKGHSHVYWYRQLPEEGLKFMVYLQKENIIDESGMPKERFSAEFPKEGPSILRIQQVVRGDSAAYFCASSTSARGREKLFFGSGTQLSVL.

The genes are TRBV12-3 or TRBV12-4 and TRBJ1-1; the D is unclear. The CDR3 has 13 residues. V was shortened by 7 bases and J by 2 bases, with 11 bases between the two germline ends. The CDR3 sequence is CASKEGTNTEAFF. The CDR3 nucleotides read TGTGCCAGCAAAGAGGGAACCAACACTGAAGCTTTCTTT.

The CDR3 reads CASSSEGDEQYF. In DNA form, the CDR3 reads TGCGCCAGCAGTAGTGAGGGCGACGAGCAGTACTTC. The rearrangement links TRBV5-1 to TRBJ2-7, with TRBD2 as a possible D gene (5 bases). The CDR3 loop spans 12 amino acids. V was trimmed by 5 bases and J by 5 bases, leaving 11 bases between them. Germline V lookup: CDR1 SGHRS, CDR2 YFSETQ. The variable domain in full, completed from reference TRBV5-1 and TRBJ2-7, reads KAGVTQTPRYLIKTRGQQVTLSCSPISGHRSVSWYQQTPGQGLQFLFEYFSETQRNKGNFPGRFSGRQFSNSRSEMNVSTLELGDSALYLCASSSEGDEQYFGPGTRLTVT.

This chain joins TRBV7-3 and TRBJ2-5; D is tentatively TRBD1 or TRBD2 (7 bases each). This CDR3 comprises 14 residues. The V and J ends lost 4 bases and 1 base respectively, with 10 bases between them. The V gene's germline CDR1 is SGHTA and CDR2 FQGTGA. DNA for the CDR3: TGTGCCAGCAGCTCAGGGGGGGCCCAAGAGACCCAGTACTTC. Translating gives CASSSGGAQETQYF.